Listed below are T cell receptor beta chains from one sample, sequenced in a study of T cell responses to AZD1222 COVID-19 vaccine. Profiling relied on immunoSEQ multiplex PCR, and the TCRdb table lists in-frame clones only, not all of them. The table has approximately 170,000 clones, 70% to 90% seen once. Specimen: peripheral blood, collected 28 days after the second AZD1222 dose. The receptors here all came from an adult who received the AZD1222 COVID-19 vaccine. Both conserved end residues are part of each CDR3. D genes are given only for firm matches. Not every row has a clone size; where given, it reads once, few, many or a size class.

CDR3aa: CASGGGPGELFF
CDR3nt: TGTGCTAGTGGCGGGGGGCCCGGGGAGCTGTTTTTT
v_gene: TRBV12-5
abundance: NA
len: 12
j_gene: TRBJ2-2
d_gene: NA

CDR3aa: CSAHEGQGAF
CDR3nt: TGCAGCGCCCATGAGGGACAGGGTGCCTTC
v_gene: TRBV29-1
abundance: NA
len: 10
j_gene: TRBJ1-2
d_gene: TRBD1

CDR3aa: CASSDQTWSYGYTF
CDR3nt: TGTGCCAGCAGTGACCAGACCTGGAGCTATGGCTACACCTTC
v_gene: TRBV6-4
abundance: NA
len: 14
j_gene: TRBJ1-2
d_gene: NA

CDR3aa: CASLPWSVNYGYTF
CDR3nt: TGTGCCAGCTTACCCTGGTCGGTTAACTATGGCTACACCTTC
v_gene: TRBV11-3
abundance: NA
len: 14
j_gene: TRBJ1-2
d_gene: NA

CDR3aa: CASSNDRGAVYGYTF
CDR3nt: TGTGCCAGCAGTAACGACAGGGGGGCCGTCTATGGCTACACCTTC
v_gene: TRBV6-6
abundance: NA
len: 15
j_gene: TRBJ1-2
d_gene: TRBD1

CDR3aa: CASSQSLAGLKFF
CDR3nt: TGCGCCAGCAGCCAATCACTAGCGGGTCTAAAGTTCTTC
v_gene: TRBV4-1
abundance: NA
len: 13
j_gene: TRBJ2-1
d_gene: TRBD2

CDR3aa: CASSSPGAGYTF
CDR3nt: TGTGCCAGCAGTTCTCCAGGGGCTGGCTACACCTTC
v_gene: TRBV6-5
abundance: NA
len: 12
j_gene: TRBJ1-2
d_gene: NA

CDR3aa: CASSPNAGGYQPQHF
CDR3nt: TGTGCCAGCTCACCAAATGCAGGGGGCTATCAGCCCCAGCATTTT
v_gene: TRBV18
abundance: NA
len: 15
j_gene: TRBJ1-5
d_gene: TRBD1

CDR3aa: CASSLEAGGPYEQYF
CDR3nt: TGTGCCAGCAGCTTAGAAGCGGGGGGGCCCTACGAGCAGTACTTC
v_gene: TRBV7-2
abundance: NA
len: 15
j_gene: TRBJ2-7
d_gene: TRBD2

CDR3aa: CASSLGQGADTQYF
CDR3nt: TGCGCCAGCAGCTTGGGACAGGGGGCCGATACGCAGTATTTT
v_gene: TRBV5-1
abundance: NA
len: 14
j_gene: TRBJ2-3
d_gene: TRBD1

CDR3aa: CASSRYSNQPQHF
CDR3nt: TGTGCCAGCAGCAGGTATAGCAATCAGCCCCAGCATTTT
v_gene: TRBV12-3/TRBV12-4
abundance: NA
len: 13
j_gene: TRBJ1-5
d_gene: NA

CDR3aa: CASGLLGRAGGTDTQYF
CDR3nt: TGTGCTAGTGGTTTGTTAGGGAGGGCGGGGGGCACAGATACGCAGTATTTT
v_gene: TRBV12-5
abundance: NA
len: 17
j_gene: TRBJ2-3
d_gene: TRBD2

CDR3aa: CASSQDLGARSYNEQFF
CDR3nt: TGCGCCAGCAGCCAAGATCTTGGAGCGCGCTCCTACAATGAGCAGTTCTTC
v_gene: TRBV4-3
abundance: NA
len: 17
j_gene: TRBJ2-1
d_gene: NA

CDR3aa: CASSIDTGAGNQPQHF
CDR3nt: TGTGCCAGTAGTATAGATACGGGAGCAGGCAATCAGCCCCAGCATTTT
v_gene: TRBV19
abundance: NA
len: 16
j_gene: TRBJ1-5
d_gene: NA

CDR3aa: CATSGQGKNTEAFF
CDR3nt: TGTGCCACCTCGGGACAGGGCAAGAACACTGAAGCTTTCTTT
v_gene: TRBV18
abundance: NA
len: 14
j_gene: TRBJ1-1
d_gene: TRBD1

CDR3aa: CSASISAGDTQYF
CDR3nt: TGCAGTGCTAGTATAAGCGCCGGGGATACGCAGTATTTT
v_gene: TRBV20-1
abundance: NA
len: 13
j_gene: TRBJ2-3
d_gene: NA

CDR3aa: CASSFGDTSTDTQYF
CDR3nt: TGCGCCAGCAGCTTCGGAGATACCAGCACAGATACGCAGTATTTT
v_gene: TRBV5-1
abundance: NA
len: 15
j_gene: TRBJ2-3
d_gene: NA

CDR3aa: CASGRWENEQYF
CDR3nt: TGTGCCAGCGGCCGGTGGGAGAACGAGCAGTACTTC
v_gene: TRBV6-5
abundance: NA
len: 12
j_gene: TRBJ2-7
d_gene: NA

CDR3aa: CASRGVFSRAFF
CDR3nt: TGTGCCAGCAGAGGGGTGTTCAGCAGGGCTTTCTTT
v_gene: TRBV14
abundance: NA
len: 12
j_gene: TRBJ1-1
d_gene: NA

CDR3aa: CASSRDDWNYGYTF
CDR3nt: TGTGCCAGCAGCCGGGACGATTGGAACTATGGCTACACCTTC
v_gene: TRBV6-5
abundance: NA
len: 14
j_gene: TRBJ1-2
d_gene: NA

CDR3aa: CASNFTRGDGKGQPQHF
CDR3nt: TGTGCCAGCAACTTTACTAGGGGGGACGGAAAGGGTCAGCCCCAGCATTTT
v_gene: TRBV7-6
abundance: NA
len: 17
j_gene: TRBJ1-5
d_gene: NA

CDR3aa: CASSYSGLAGEQYF
CDR3nt: TGTGCCAGCAGTTACTCGGGACTAGCTGGGGAGCAGTACTTC
v_gene: TRBV6-5
abundance: NA
len: 14
j_gene: TRBJ2-7
d_gene: TRBD2

CDR3aa: CASSWDNFSGNTIYF
CDR3nt: TGTGCCAGCAGTTGGGACAACTTCTCTGGAAACACCATATATTTT
v_gene: TRBV5-6
abundance: NA
len: 15
j_gene: TRBJ1-3
d_gene: NA

CDR3aa: CASSQATVLHF
CDR3nt: TGTGCCAGCAGCCAAGCTACGGTCCTCCACTTT
v_gene: TRBV4-2
abundance: NA
len: 11
j_gene: TRBJ1-6
d_gene: NA

CDR3aa: CAGASWGNTEAFF
CDR3nt: TGTGCCGGAGCCTCTTGGGGTAACACTGAAGCTTTCTTT
v_gene: TRBV30
abundance: few
len: 13
j_gene: TRBJ1-1
d_gene: NA

CDR3aa: CASSFSTGLTDTQYF
CDR3nt: TGTGCCAGCAGCTTTAGTACAGGTTTGACAGATACGCAGTATTTT
v_gene: TRBV7-9
abundance: NA
len: 15
j_gene: TRBJ2-3
d_gene: NA

CDR3aa: CASSSVSGIYEQYF
CDR3nt: TGTGCCAGTAGTTCCGTTAGCGGGATCTACGAGCAGTACTTC
v_gene: TRBV19
abundance: NA
len: 14
j_gene: TRBJ2-7
d_gene: TRBD2

CDR3aa: CASSPMGIRGRGNSPLHF
CDR3nt: TGTGCCAGCAGCCCCATGGGGATCAGGGGGCGCGGTAATTCACCCCTCCACTTT
v_gene: TRBV7-2
abundance: NA
len: 18
j_gene: TRBJ1-6
d_gene: TRBD1

CDR3aa: CAWRGLGNEKLFF
CDR3nt: TGTGCCTGGAGAGGGCTCGGTAATGAAAAACTGTTTTTT
v_gene: TRBV30
abundance: NA
len: 13
j_gene: TRBJ1-4
d_gene: NA

CDR3aa: CAITPAGLAGTKPGTYNEQFF
CDR3nt: TGTGCCATCACCCCAGCAGGACTAGCGGGAACCAAGCCGGGCACCTACAATGAGCAGTTCTTC
v_gene: TRBV10-3
abundance: NA
len: 21
j_gene: TRBJ2-1
d_gene: TRBD2

CDR3aa: CASSSPEGGFLANEQFF
CDR3nt: TGTGCCAGCAGCTCCCCCGAGGGGGGGTTCCTTGCCAATGAGCAGTTCTTC
v_gene: TRBV9
abundance: NA
len: 17
j_gene: TRBJ2-1
d_gene: NA

CDR3aa: CASSIPGATGEQYF
CDR3nt: TGTGCCAGCAGCATACCCGGGGCGACGGGCGAGCAGTACTTC
v_gene: TRBV11-2
abundance: NA
len: 14
j_gene: TRBJ2-7
d_gene: NA

CDR3aa: CASGTGPPSYGYTF
CDR3nt: TGTGCCAGCGGGACAGGTCCCCCCTCCTATGGCTACACCTTC
v_gene: TRBV27
abundance: NA
len: 14
j_gene: TRBJ1-2
d_gene: TRBD1

CDR3aa: CASSERLAVGTGELFF
CDR3nt: TGTGCCAGCAGTGAAAGACTAGCAGTAGGGACCGGGGAGCTGTTTTTT
v_gene: TRBV2
abundance: NA
len: 16
j_gene: TRBJ2-2
d_gene: TRBD2

CDR3aa: CASSQDSYEQYF
CDR3nt: TGTGCCAGCAGCCAGGACTCCTACGAGCAGTACTTC
v_gene: TRBV5-6
abundance: once
len: 12
j_gene: TRBJ2-7
d_gene: NA

CDR3aa: CASSQDVGYEQYF
CDR3nt: TGCGCCAGCAGCCAAGATGTCGGATACGAGCAGTACTTC
v_gene: TRBV4-3
abundance: NA
len: 13
j_gene: TRBJ2-7
d_gene: NA

CDR3aa: CASSWTGSNTGELFF
CDR3nt: TGTGCCAGCAGCTGGACGGGGTCTAACACCGGGGAGCTGTTTTTT
v_gene: TRBV11-2
abundance: NA
len: 15
j_gene: TRBJ2-2
d_gene: NA

CDR3aa: CASARRRIYGYTF
CDR3nt: TGTGCCAGCGCTAGGAGACGGATCTATGGCTACACCTTC
v_gene: TRBV6-5
abundance: once
len: 13
j_gene: TRBJ1-2
d_gene: NA

CDR3aa: CASSLEGLAGSTDTQYF
CDR3nt: TGTGCCAGCAGCTTAGAAGGACTAGCGGGGAGTACAGATACGCAGTATTTT
v_gene: TRBV7-6
abundance: NA
len: 17
j_gene: TRBJ2-3
d_gene: TRBD2

CDR3aa: CAWYRGGTGELFF
CDR3nt: TGTGCCTGGTACAGGGGTGGCACCGGGGAGCTGTTTTTT
v_gene: TRBV30
abundance: NA
len: 13
j_gene: TRBJ2-2
d_gene: TRBD1

CDR3aa: CASSYGQGSGQYF
CDR3nt: TGTGCCAGCAGTTACGGACAGGGGAGTGGCCAGTACTTC
v_gene: TRBV6-5
abundance: NA
len: 13
j_gene: TRBJ2-5
d_gene: TRBD1

CDR3aa: CAISEGESYGYTF
CDR3nt: TGTGCCATCAGTGAGGGGGAAAGCTATGGCTACACCTTC
v_gene: TRBV10-3
abundance: NA
len: 13
j_gene: TRBJ1-2
d_gene: NA

CDR3aa: CASRQDRVAPGYTF
CDR3nt: TGTGCCAGCAGACAGGACAGGGTGGCCCCCGGCTACACCTTC
v_gene: TRBV6-5
abundance: NA
len: 14
j_gene: TRBJ1-2
d_gene: TRBD1

CDR3aa: CAISDGQPPSRQYF
CDR3nt: TGTGCCATCAGTGACGGACAGCCTCCCTCTCGGCAGTACTTC
v_gene: TRBV10-3
abundance: NA
len: 14
j_gene: TRBJ2-7
d_gene: NA

CDR3aa: CASSYVPGGGKTEAFF
CDR3nt: TGTGCCAGCAGTTACGTCCCGGGAGGGGGCAAAACTGAAGCTTTCTTT
v_gene: TRBV6-5
abundance: NA
len: 16
j_gene: TRBJ1-1
d_gene: TRBD1

CDR3aa: CASSQDAGLNYGYTF
CDR3nt: TGCGCCAGCAGCCAAGATGCAGGGCTGAACTATGGCTACACCTTC
v_gene: TRBV4-1
abundance: NA
len: 15
j_gene: TRBJ1-2
d_gene: NA

CDR3aa: CASSRLDSPLHF
CDR3nt: TGTGCCAGCAGCCGGTTGGATTCACCCCTCCACTTT
v_gene: TRBV7-9
abundance: NA
len: 12
j_gene: TRBJ1-6
d_gene: NA

CDR3aa: CASSEVATGLNTEAFF
CDR3nt: TGTGCCAGCAGTGAAGTTGCTACAGGGCTGAACACTGAAGCTTTCTTT
v_gene: TRBV6-1
abundance: NA
len: 16
j_gene: TRBJ1-1
d_gene: NA

CDR3aa: CASSQEGARTNTEAFF
CDR3nt: TGCGCCAGCAGCCAAGAGGGGGCCAGGACGAACACTGAAGCTTTCTTT
v_gene: TRBV4-1
abundance: NA
len: 16
j_gene: TRBJ1-1
d_gene: NA

CDR3aa: CASKAGAANTGELFF
CDR3nt: TGTGCCAGTAAGGCGGGGGCAGCGAACACCGGGGAGCTGTTTTTT
v_gene: TRBV19
abundance: NA
len: 15
j_gene: TRBJ2-2
d_gene: NA

CDR3aa: CASSLGPEGNTEAFF
CDR3nt: TGCGCCAGCAGCTTGGGCCCAGAAGGGAACACTGAAGCTTTCTTT
v_gene: TRBV5-1
abundance: once
len: 15
j_gene: TRBJ1-1
d_gene: NA

CDR3aa: CASSLGSVGAKNIQYF
CDR3nt: TGCGCCAGCAGCTTGGGGTCGGTAGGGGCCAAAAACATTCAGTACTTC
v_gene: TRBV5-1
abundance: once
len: 16
j_gene: TRBJ2-4
d_gene: NA

CDR3aa: CASSVQATNEKLFF
CDR3nt: TGTGCCAGCAGCGTACAGGCTACTAATGAAAAACTGTTTTTT
v_gene: TRBV7-6
abundance: NA
len: 14
j_gene: TRBJ1-4
d_gene: NA

CDR3aa: CASGLTGTKNIQYF
CDR3nt: TGTGCTAGTGGTTTGACAGGGACCAAAAACATTCAGTACTTC
v_gene: TRBV12-5
abundance: NA
len: 14
j_gene: TRBJ2-4
d_gene: NA

CDR3aa: CASSPDRGPYSNQPQHF
CDR3nt: TGTGCCAGCAGCCCGGACAGGGGGCCCTATAGCAATCAGCCCCAGCATTTT
v_gene: TRBV5-6
abundance: NA
len: 17
j_gene: TRBJ1-5
d_gene: TRBD1